The TCR beta chain described here comes from a study of graft-versus-host responses after intestinal transplantation. For the study at large: Grafts that recipients had were multivisceral, liver-intestinal, or isolated intestinal transplants. Anti-thymocyte globulin induction was given to all recipients, followed by tacrolimus and steroids for around three years.

V was pared by 8 bases and J by 8 bases, with 18 bases between. The CDR3 consists of 12 residues. Germline lookup yields CDR1 SQVTM and CDR2 ANQGSEA. Sequenced by immunoSEQ multiplex PCR; TCRdb stores in-frame clones only, minus some. The data show about 97,000 clones, with around 90% seen just once and 16% held by the top ten. The input for sequencing was PBMCs, taken approximately 470 days after intestinal transplant. The rearrangement links TRBV29-1 to TRBJ1-2; a possible D gene is TRBD1 (5 bases). The sequence derives from a human patient who received an intestinal transplant, so some T cells may come from the graft donor. CDR3 DNA sequence: TGCAGCTCCCGGGGCCCCTCGGAAGGCTACACCTTC. Translation: CSSRGPSEGYTF. Together with reference TRBV29-1 and TRBJ1-2, the CDR3 gives the full variable domain: SAVISQKPSRDICQRGTSLTIQCQVDSQVTMMFWYRQQPGQSLTLIATANQGSEATYESGFVIDKFPISRPNLTFSTLTVSNMSPEDSSIYLCSSRGPSEGYTFGSGTRLTVV.